A single sample is the source of the 12 T cell receptor beta chains below, sequenced in a study of T-cell reconstitution after alpha-beta-depleted transplantation in children. Preparation of the TCRbeta library involved a method that used unique molecular identifiers. Each CDR3 protein gets one entry after TCRdb re-called the PCR reads with MiXCR. The sample includes about a million distinct CDR3 sequences, about 30% seen only once; the top ten take more than 25%. Material: PBMCs, mostly from graft donor cells, obtained 360 days after TCRalphabeta/CD19-depleted stem cell transplant. The receptors were gathered from a boy in the first two years of life who had a stem cell transplant for SCID, so the T cells may come from the graft donor.

The chain joins TRBV4-1 to TRBJ1-2, with D perhaps matching TRBD1 (5 bases). The germline V gene has CDR1 MGHRA and CDR2 YSYEKL. The V end lost 1 base, the J end lost 4 bases, and 10 bases lay between the germline ends. The CDR3 spans 14 residues. The CDR3 bases are TGCGCCAGCAGCCAAGTCGGCAGGGTCTATGGCTACACCTTC. This gives the protein CASSQVGRVYGYTF.

This clonotype was found a few times. This sequence joins TRBV29-1 and TRBJ1-1; no definite D call. This CDR3 has 13 amino acids. V gave up 0 bases and J gave up 4 bases, with 9 bases separating them. Germline CDR1 and CDR2: SQVTM and ANQGSEA. In DNA form, the CDR3 reads TGCAGCGTTGAAGAGGGCGGCGGCACTGAAGCTTTCTTT. Its protein product is CSVEEGGGTEAFF.

The J gene is TRBJ2-4, the V gene TRBV9; TRBD2 agrees at 9 bases. The CDR3 contains 16 residues. Per the germline V gene, CDR1 is SGDLS and CDR2 is YYNGEE. J gave up 9 bases and V 0 bases, and 10 bases lay outside the gene matches. Here the CDR3 DNA reads TGTGCCAGCAGCGTAGCCAGCGGGGGGCCTAGCGGCATTCAGTACTTC. This sequence encodes CASSVASGGPSGIQYF. Supplemented by reference TRBV9 and TRBJ2-4, the full variable domain reads DSGVTQTPKHLITATGQRVTLRCSPRSGDLSVYWYQQSLDQGLQFLIQYYNGEERAKGNILERFSAQQFPDLHSELNLSSLELGDSALYFCASSVASGGPSGIQYFGAGTRLSVL.

This clonotype was seen a few times. The J gene is TRBJ2-3, the V gene TRBV4-1; 9 positions agree with TRBD1. Germline V gene data show CDR1 as MGHRA and CDR2 as YSYEKL. With 1 base clipped from V and 7 bases from J, the junction kept 18 bases outside the gene matches. CDR3 length: 19 residues. In DNA, the CDR3 is TGCGCCAGCAGCCAAGTCTTTTTCGTGTACTGGGACAGGGAAAATACGCAGTATTTT. This sequence encodes CASSQVFFVYWDRENTQYF.

The gene calls are TRBV29-1 and TRBJ1-1; 7 bases map to TRBD1. V lost 5 bases and J lost 1; bases outside the gene matches: 4. This CDR3 region has 13 residues. CDR1 SQVTM and CDR2 ANQGSEA come from the germline V gene. CDR3 in DNA: TGCAGCGTTAGGGACAGAACGAACACTGAAGCTTTCTTT. It yields the protein CSVRDRTNTEAFF.

The chain joins TRBV24-1 to TRBJ2-7; perhaps TRBD2 as D (6 bases). Trimming took 9 bases from V and 8 from J, leaving 16 bases between them. The germline V gene has CDR1 KGHDR and CDR2 SFDVKD. The CDR3 covers 12 residues. In DNA form, the CDR3 reads TGTGCCACCCCCTGGTCGGGAGTTAAGCAGTACTTC. As protein: CATPWSGVKQYF.

This clonotype was detected only a few times. The chain joins TRBV6-5 to TRBJ2-2, with TRBD2 as a possible D gene (6 bases). The CDR3 totals 18 residues. V lost 1 base and J 4 bases, leaving 19 bases between the germline ends. The germline V gene has CDR1 MNHEY and CDR2 SVGAGI. CDR3 nucleotides: TGTGCCAGCAGTTACTTAACTAGCCTAGAGAGGATCACCGGGGAGCTGTTTTTT. Translation: CASSYLTSLERITGELFF.

This clonotype occurred many times. The gene calls are TRBV11-2 and TRBJ2-7; D gene uncertain. The CDR3 loop spans 14 amino acids. Looked up from germline, CDR1 is SGHAT and CDR2 is FQNNGV. V gave up 0 bases and J gave up 6 bases, with 12 bases separating them. CDR3 nucleotides: TGTGCCAGCAGCTTAGATCACTACAATCGCGAGCAGTACTTC. Translating gives CASSLDHYNREQYF. The variable domain in full, with the rest retrieved from reference TRBV11-2 and TRBJ2-7, is EAGVAQSPRYKIIEKRQSVAFWCNPISGHATLYWYQQILGQGPKLLIQFQNNGVVDDSQLPKDRFSAERLKGVDSTLKIQPAKLEDSAVYLCASSLDHYNREQYFGPGTRLTVT.

The gene calls are TRBV18 and TRBJ1-4; no firm D call. V was shortened by 1 base and J by 4 bases, with 13 bases between the two germline ends. The CDR3 has 16 amino acids. Germline CDR1 is KGHSH and CDR2 is LQKENI. The DNA for the CDR3 is TGTGCCAGCTCACCACGATCTTTGGGGTATAATGAAAAACTGTTTTTT. The encoded protein is CASSPRSLGYNEKLFF.

The genes are TRBV12-3 or TRBV12-4 and TRBJ1-1; a possible D gene is TRBD1 (6 bases). The CDR3 extends over 13 amino acids. V shed 2 bases and J shed 3 bases, with 7 bases lying between them. CDR3 nucleotides: TGTGCCAGCAGTTTAAGGGGGTACACTGAAGCTTTCTTT. Translation: CASSLRGYTEAFF.

In its sample, this clonotype was seen a few times. The chain combines TRBV15 with TRBJ1-5, with D uncertain. V lost 4 bases, J lost 7 bases, and 14 bases lay in between. Germline CDR1 is LNHNV and CDR2 is YYDKDF (reference sequence). There are 14 residues in the CDR3. CDR3 sequence: CATSIEVAQQPQHF. CDR3 sequence (DNA): TGTGCCACCAGCATTGAGGTGGCACAGCAGCCCCAGCATTTT. Complete variable domain (other parts from reference TRBV15 and TRBJ1-5): DAMVIQNPRYQVTQFGKPVTLSCSQTLNHNVMYWYQQKSSQAPKLLFHYYDKDFNNEADTPDNFQSRRPNTSFCFLDIRSPGLGDTAMYLCATSIEVAQQPQHFGDGTRLSIL.

This clonotype has ten or more counts. This chain uses TRBV7-6 with TRBJ2-7; no clear D gene. CDR3 length equals 14 residues. In germline, CDR1 is SGHVS, CDR2 FNYEAQ. The V end was cut by 3 bases, the J end by 5 bases, with 14 bases between. CDR3 residues: CASSFGRAPDEQYF. The CDR3 DNA sequence: TGTGCCAGCAGCTTTGGAAGGGCCCCCGACGAGCAGTACTTC.